These 10 T cell receptor beta chains originate from one sample sequenced in a study of T cell responses to AZD1222 COVID-19 vaccine. Only in-frame clones appear in the TCRdb table, and some are missing; sequencing was by immunoSEQ multiplex PCR. The sample lists more than 150,000 clones; about 87% were seen once. The sample in question was peripheral blood, obtained on day 0 of MenACWY control vaccination. Source of these receptors: an adult in good health.

This clone has a handful of counts. J is TRBJ1-2 and V is TRBV7-2; no reliable D call. The length of the CDR3 is 15 residues. Germline V gives CDR1 SGHTA, CDR2 FQGNSA. V was clipped by 5 bases and J by 4 bases, with 17 bases between them. The CDR3 region has the DNA TGTGCCAGCAGCGTTAACACACCGTCAGCCTATGGCTACACCTTC. Encoded protein: CASSVNTPSAYGYTF. Supplemented by reference TRBV7-2 and TRBJ1-2, the full variable domain reads GAGVSQSPSNKVTEKGKDVELRCDPISGHTALYWYRQSLGQGLEFLIYFQGNSAPDKSGLPSDRFSAERTGGSVSTLTIQRTQQEDSAVYLCASSVNTPSAYGYTFGSGTRLTVV.

The chain recombines TRBV7-9 with TRBJ2-6, with D unresolved. The CDR3 runs 16 residues. CDR1 and CDR2 (germline): SEHNR, FQNEAQ (reference sequence). V was clipped by 5 bases and J by 4 bases, with 15 bases between them. The CDR3 bases are TGTGCCAGCAGCCCACAATCCCCAGAGGGGGCCAACGTCCTGACTTTC. Its protein product is CASSPQSPEGANVLTF.

The gene calls are TRBV18 and TRBJ2-6; D gene uncertain. The V end was cut by 1 base, the J end by 4 bases, with 8 bases between. The CDR3 contains 15 residues. The germline V gene encodes CDR1 KGHSH and CDR2 LQKENI. For the CDR3, the DNA is TGTGCCAGCTCACCACTCAACGGCGGGGCCAACGTCCTGACTTTC. This gives the protein CASSPLNGGANVLTF. The full variable domain, completed using reference TRBV18 and TRBJ2-6, is NAGVMQNPRHLVRRRGQEARLRCSPMKGHSHVYWYRQLPEEGLKFMVYLQKENIIDESGMPKERFSAEFPKEGPSILRIQQVVRGDSAAYFCASSPLNGGANVLTFGAGSRLTVL.

This clone was seen once. The chain links TRBV4-1 to TRBJ1-4; D is perhaps TRBD1 (5 bases). The V gene's germline CDR1 is MGHRA and CDR2 YSYEKL. Trimming shortened V by 1 base and J by 7 bases, and 13 bases separated the two germline ends. This CDR3 has 15 residues. The CDR3 DNA reads TGCGCCAGCAGCCAAGCCGGGACCGCCGGTGAAAAACTGTTTTTT. This encodes CASSQAGTAGEKLFF.

This clone was detected only a few times. The V and J genes are TRBV5-1 and TRBJ1-2; TRBD1 matches at 7 bases. J was trimmed by 0 bases and V by 4 bases; bases with no gene match: 9. Looked up from germline, CDR1 is SGHRS and CDR2 is YFSETQ. CDR3 length: 16 residues. CDR3 bases: TGCGCCAGCAGCCCCCAAACAGGGGTCGCTAACTATGGCTACACCTTC. It yields the protein CASSPQTGVANYGYTF.

The genes are TRBV11-2 and TRBJ1-2; 12 nucleotides match TRBD1. Germline CDR1 is SGHAT and CDR2 is FQNNGV. The CDR3 has 16 amino acids. The junction had 4 bases not matched to a gene; V was cut back by 0 bases and J by 5 bases. The CDR3 DNA reads TGTGCCAGCAGCTTAGATGGGGGACAGGGGGCATATGGCTACACCTTC. Translated: CASSLDGGQGAYGYTF.

The chain couples TRBV24-1 to TRBJ1-1, with 9 bases fitting TRBD1. CDR3 length: 16 residues. CDR1 and CDR2 (germline): KGHDR, SFDVKD. The V and J ends lost 6 bases and 4 bases, in that order; junction bases with no gene match: 11. The CDR3 nucleotides are TGTGCCACCAGTTCCGGGGGACAGGGTGGGTTCACTGAAGCTTTCTTT. This encodes CATSSGGQGGFTEAFF.

V is TRBV10-3 and J is TRBJ2-5; 8 positions match TRBD1. V lost 9 bases and J lost 5; bases outside the gene matches: 5. Per germline, CDR1 ENHRY and CDR2 SYGVKD. CDR3 length: 12 amino acids. For the CDR3, the DNA is TGTGCCATTTCAGGGGGCTCGGAGACCCAGTACTTC. This codes for CAISGGSETQYF.

This clone was recorded only once. The rearrangement joins TRBV3-1 (or the pseudogene TRBV3-2) to TRBJ1-5; TRBD1 is a possible D gene (5 bases). V dropped 0 bases and J dropped 6 bases, with 15 bases sitting between them. There are 16 residues in the CDR3. Germline values: CDR1 LGHDT, CDR2 YNNKEL (reference sequence). The CDR3, as DNA: TGTGCCAGCAGCCAAGATTTTGGGGCAGGCGGTCAGCCCCAGCATTTT. Translated, it gives CASSQDFGAGGQPQHF.

The chain carries TRBV7-2 and TRBJ1-4, with TRBD1 as a possible D gene (6 bases). The CDR3 has 14 amino acids. Per the germline V gene, CDR1 is SGHTA and CDR2 is FQGNSA. Deletions cut 3 bases from V and 3 bases from J, with 8 bases between. The DNA of the CDR3 is TGTGCCAGCAGCTTCCAGGGGTCTAATGAAAAACTGTTTTTT. Translation gives CASSFQGSNEKLFF.